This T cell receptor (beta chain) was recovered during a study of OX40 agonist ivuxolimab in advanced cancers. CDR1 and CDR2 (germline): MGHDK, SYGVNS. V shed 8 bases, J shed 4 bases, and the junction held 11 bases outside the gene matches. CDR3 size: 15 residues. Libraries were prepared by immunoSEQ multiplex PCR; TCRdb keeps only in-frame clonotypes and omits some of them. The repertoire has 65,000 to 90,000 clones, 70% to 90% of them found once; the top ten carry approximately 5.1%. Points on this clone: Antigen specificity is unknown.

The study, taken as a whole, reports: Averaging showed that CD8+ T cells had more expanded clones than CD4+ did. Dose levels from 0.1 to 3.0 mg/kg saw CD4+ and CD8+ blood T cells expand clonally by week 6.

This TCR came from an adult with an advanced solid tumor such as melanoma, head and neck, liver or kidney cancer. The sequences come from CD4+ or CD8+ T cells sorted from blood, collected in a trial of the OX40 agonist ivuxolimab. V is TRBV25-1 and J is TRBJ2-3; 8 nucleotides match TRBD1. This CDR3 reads CASQNRDRSADTQYF. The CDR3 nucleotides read TGTGCCAGCCAAAACCGGGACAGGAGCGCAGATACGCAGTATTTT.